This T cell receptor (beta chain) was sequenced in a study of blood T cell repertoires in COVID-19. Study background: The origin of the acute and convalescent COVID-19 samples was the United States, Italy and Spain. In each case, the material was cDNA or gDNA derived from T cells, B-cell-depleted T cells, or PBMCs.

How the authors handled the data: Counts of nucleated cells, estimated from reference gene primer amplification, were obtained. TCRdb keeps only in-frame clones here, not all; method: immunoSEQ multiplex PCR. V, J and clone size are those of that table, while D and trimming were read from the DNA. The table has a few hundred thousand clones, about 88% seen once. This clone was detected a few times. Looked up from germline, CDR1 is SGDLS and CDR2 is YYNGEE. V was clipped by 0 bases and J by 3 bases, with 19 bases between them. This CDR3 is 17 amino acids long. The material sequenced was peripheral blood. This receptor was obtained from a woman in her 30s with COVID-19, enrolled during active disease. This sequence joins TRBV9 and TRBJ2-7; D gene uncertain. In nucleotides, the CDR3 is TGTGCCAGCAGCGTAGGCCCGAAAACAGCCCCTAACTACGAGCAGTACTTC. It specifies CASSVGPKTAPNYEQYF.